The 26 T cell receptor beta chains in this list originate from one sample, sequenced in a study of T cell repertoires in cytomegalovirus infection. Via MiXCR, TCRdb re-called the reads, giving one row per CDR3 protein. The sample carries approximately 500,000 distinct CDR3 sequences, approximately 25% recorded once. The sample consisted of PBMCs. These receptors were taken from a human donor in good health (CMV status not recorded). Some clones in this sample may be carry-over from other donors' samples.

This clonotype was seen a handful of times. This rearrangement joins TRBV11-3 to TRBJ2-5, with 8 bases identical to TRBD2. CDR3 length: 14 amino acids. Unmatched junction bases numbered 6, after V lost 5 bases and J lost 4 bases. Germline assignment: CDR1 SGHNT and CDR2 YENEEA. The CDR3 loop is CASSVRAGGETQYF. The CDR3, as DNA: TGTGCCAGCAGCGTAAGGGCGGGAGGAGAGACCCAGTACTTC.

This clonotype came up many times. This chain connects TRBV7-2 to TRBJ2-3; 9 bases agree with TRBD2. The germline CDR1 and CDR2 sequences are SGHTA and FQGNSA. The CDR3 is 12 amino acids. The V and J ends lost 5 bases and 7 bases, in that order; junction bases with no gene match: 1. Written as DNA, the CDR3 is TGTGCCAGCAGCGCGGGGGGGTATACGCAGTATTTT. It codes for CASSAGGYTQYF.

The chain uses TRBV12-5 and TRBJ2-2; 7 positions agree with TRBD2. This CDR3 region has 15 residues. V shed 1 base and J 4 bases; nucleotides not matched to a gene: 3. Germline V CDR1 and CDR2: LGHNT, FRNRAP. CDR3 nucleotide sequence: TGTGCTAGTGGTTTGGGTACTAGCGCCACCGGGGAGCTGTTTTTT. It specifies CASGLGTSATGELFF.

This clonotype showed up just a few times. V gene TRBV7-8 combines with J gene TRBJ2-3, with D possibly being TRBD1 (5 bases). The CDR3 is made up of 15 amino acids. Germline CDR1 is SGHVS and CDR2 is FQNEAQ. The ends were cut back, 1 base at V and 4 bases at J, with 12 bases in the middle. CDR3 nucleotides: TGTGCCAGCAGCTTAGTAGTTTCAGGGTCAGATACGCAGTATTTT. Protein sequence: CASSLVVSGSDTQYF.

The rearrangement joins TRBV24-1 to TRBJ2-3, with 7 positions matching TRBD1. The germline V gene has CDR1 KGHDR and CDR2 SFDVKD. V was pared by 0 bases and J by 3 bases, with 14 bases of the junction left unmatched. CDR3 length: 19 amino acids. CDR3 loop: CATSDLGQAVGRPTDTQYF. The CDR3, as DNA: TGTGCCACCAGTGATTTGGGACAGGCGGTCGGACGCCCGACAGATACGCAGTATTTT.

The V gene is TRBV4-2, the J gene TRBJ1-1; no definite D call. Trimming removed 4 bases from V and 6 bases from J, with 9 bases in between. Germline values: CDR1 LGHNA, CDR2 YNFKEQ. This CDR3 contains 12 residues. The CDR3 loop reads CASSLASAEAFF. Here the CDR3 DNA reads TGTGCCAGCAGCCTAGCGAGCGCTGAAGCTTTCTTT.

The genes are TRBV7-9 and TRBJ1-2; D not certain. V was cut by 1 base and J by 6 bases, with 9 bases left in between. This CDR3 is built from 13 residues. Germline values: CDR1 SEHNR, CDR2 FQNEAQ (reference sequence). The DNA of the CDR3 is TGTGCCAGCAGCTTAGATGGCAGGAATGGCTACACCTTC. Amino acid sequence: CASSLDGRNGYTF. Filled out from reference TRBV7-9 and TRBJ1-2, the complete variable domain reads DTGVSQNPRHKITKRGQNVTFRCDPISEHNRLYWYRQTLGQGPEFLTYFQNEAQLEKSRLLSDRFSAERPKGSFSTLEIQRTEQGDSAMYLCASSLDGRNGYTFGSGTRLTVV.

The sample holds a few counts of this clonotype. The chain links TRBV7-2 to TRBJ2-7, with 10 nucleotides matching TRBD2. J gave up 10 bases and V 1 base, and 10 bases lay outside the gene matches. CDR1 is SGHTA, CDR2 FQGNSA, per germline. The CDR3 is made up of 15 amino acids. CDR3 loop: CASSLGPLAGAAQYF. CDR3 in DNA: TGTGCCAGCAGCTTAGGGCCGCTAGCGGGAGCGGCACAGTACTTC.

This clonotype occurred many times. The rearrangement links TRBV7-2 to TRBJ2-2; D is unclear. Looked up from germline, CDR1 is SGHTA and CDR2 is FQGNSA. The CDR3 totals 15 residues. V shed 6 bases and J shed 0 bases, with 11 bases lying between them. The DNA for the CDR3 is TGTGCCAGCAGGGAGACGGTCGCGAACACCGGGGAGCTGTTTTTT. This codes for CASRETVANTGELFF. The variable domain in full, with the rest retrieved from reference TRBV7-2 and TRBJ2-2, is GAGVSQSPSNKVTEKGKDVELRCDPISGHTALYWYRQSLGQGLEFLIYFQGNSAPDKSGLPSDRFSAERTGGSVSTLTIQRTQQEDSAVYLCASRETVANTGELFFGEGSRLTVL.

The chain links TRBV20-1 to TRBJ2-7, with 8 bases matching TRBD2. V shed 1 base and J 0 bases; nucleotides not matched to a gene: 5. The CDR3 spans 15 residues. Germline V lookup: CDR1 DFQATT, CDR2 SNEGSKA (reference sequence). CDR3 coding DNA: TGCAGTGCTAGAGTGAAAAGCGGGAGCTCCTACGAGCAGTACTTC. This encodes CSARVKSGSSYEQYF.

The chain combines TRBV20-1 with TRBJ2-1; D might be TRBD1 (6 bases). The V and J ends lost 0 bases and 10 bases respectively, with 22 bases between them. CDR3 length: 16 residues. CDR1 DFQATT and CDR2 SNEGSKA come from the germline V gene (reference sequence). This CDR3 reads CSARDLTGEDANEQFF. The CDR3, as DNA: TGCAGTGCTAGAGATTTGACAGGCGAGGATGCCAACGAGCAGTTCTTC.

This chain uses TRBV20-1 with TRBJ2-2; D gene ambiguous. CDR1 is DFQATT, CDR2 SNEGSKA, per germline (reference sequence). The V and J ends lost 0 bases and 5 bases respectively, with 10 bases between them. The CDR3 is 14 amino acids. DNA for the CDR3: TGCAGTGCTAGAGATCTTCTGGGGACCGGGGAGCTGTTTTTT. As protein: CSARDLLGTGELFF.

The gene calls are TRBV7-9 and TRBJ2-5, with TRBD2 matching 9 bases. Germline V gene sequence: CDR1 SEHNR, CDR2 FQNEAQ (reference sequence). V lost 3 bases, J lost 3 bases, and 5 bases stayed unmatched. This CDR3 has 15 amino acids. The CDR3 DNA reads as TGTGCCAGCAGCTTTGTGCTAGCGGGAAAAGAGACCCAGTACTTC. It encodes CASSFVLAGKETQYF.

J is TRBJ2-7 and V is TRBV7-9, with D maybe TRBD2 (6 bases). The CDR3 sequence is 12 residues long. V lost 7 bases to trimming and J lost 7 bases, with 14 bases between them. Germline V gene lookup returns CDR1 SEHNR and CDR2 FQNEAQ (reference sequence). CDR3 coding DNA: TGTGCCAGCACTGGTCTGGCGGGGGAGCAGTACTTC. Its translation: CASTGLAGEQYF.

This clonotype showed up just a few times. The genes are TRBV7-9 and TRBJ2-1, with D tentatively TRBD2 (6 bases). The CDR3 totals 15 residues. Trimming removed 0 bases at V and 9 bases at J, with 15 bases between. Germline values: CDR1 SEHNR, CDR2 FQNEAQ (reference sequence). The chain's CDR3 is CASSLARDGRPEQFF. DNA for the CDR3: TGTGCCAGCAGCTTAGCGCGGGACGGACGCCCTGAGCAGTTCTTC.

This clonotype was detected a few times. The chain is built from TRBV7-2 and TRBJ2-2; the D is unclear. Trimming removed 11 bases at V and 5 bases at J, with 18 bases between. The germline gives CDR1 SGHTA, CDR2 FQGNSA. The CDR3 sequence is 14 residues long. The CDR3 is CAGDIGRPTGELFF. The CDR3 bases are TGTGCCGGGGATATAGGACGGCCGACCGGGGAGCTGTTTTTT.

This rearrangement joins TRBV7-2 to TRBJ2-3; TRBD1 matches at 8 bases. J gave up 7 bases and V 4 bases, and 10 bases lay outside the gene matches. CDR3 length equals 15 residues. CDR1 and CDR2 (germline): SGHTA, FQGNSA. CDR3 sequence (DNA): TGTGCCAGCAGCTCCGGACAGGGCTTCAGGAATACGCAGTATTTT. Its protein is CASSSGQGFRNTQYF.

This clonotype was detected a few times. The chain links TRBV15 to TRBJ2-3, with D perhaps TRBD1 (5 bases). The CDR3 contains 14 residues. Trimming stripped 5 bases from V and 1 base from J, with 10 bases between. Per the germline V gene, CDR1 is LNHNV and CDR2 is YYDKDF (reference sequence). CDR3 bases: TGTGCCACCAGCGTCACCAGGGGCACAGATACGCAGTATTTT. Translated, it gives CATSVTRGTDTQYF.

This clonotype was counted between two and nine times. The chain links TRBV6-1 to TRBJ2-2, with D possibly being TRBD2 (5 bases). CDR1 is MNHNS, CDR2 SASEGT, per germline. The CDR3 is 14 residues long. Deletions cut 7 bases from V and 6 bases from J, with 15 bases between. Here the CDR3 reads CASIQSGQAGELFF. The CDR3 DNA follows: TGTGCCAGCATCCAAAGCGGCCAAGCCGGGGAGCTGTTTTTT.

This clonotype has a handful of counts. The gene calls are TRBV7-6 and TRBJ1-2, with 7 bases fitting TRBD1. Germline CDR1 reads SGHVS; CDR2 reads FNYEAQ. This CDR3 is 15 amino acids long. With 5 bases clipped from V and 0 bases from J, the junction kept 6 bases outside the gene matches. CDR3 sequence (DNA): TGTGCCAGCAGCAGGGGACAGATATCTAACTATGGCTACACCTTC. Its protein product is CASSRGQISNYGYTF. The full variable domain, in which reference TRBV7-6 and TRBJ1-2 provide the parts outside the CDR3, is GAGVSQSPRYKVTKRGQDVALRCDPISGHVSLYWYRQALGQGPEFLTYFNYEAQQDKSGLPNDRFSAERPEGSISTLTIQRTEQRDSAMYRCASSRGQISNYGYTFGSGTRLTVV.

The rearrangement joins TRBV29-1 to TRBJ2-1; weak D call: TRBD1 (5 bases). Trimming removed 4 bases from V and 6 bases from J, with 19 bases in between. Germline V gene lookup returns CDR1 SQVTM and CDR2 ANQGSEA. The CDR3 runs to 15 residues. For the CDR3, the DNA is TGCAGCGTTGGCGGAGCCCGCAGAAGGGGCAATGAGCAGTTCTTC. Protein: CSVGGARRRGNEQFF.

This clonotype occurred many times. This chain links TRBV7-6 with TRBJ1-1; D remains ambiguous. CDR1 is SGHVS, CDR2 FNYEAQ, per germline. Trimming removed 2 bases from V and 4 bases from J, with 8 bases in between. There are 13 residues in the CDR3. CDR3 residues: CASSLSRGTEAFF. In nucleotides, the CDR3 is TGTGCCAGCAGCTTAAGCCGGGGCACTGAAGCTTTCTTT.

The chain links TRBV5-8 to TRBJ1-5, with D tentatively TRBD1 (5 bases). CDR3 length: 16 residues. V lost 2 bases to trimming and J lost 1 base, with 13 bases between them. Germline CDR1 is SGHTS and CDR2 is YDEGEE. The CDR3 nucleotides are TGTGCCAGCAGCTTTCATCCCAGGGCCAGCAATCAGCCCCAGCATTTT. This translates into CASSFHPRASNQPQHF.

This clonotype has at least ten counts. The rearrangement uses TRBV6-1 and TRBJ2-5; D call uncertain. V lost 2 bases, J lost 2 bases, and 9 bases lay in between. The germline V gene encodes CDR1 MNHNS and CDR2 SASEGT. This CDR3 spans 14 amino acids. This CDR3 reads CASSESPAQETQYF. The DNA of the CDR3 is TGTGCCAGCAGTGAAAGTCCAGCACAAGAGACCCAGTACTTC.

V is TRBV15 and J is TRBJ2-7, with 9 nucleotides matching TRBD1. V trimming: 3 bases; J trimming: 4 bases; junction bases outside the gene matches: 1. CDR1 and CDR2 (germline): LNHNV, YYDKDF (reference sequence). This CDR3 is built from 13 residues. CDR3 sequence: CATSSGQGYEQYF. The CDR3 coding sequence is TGTGCCACCAGCAGTGGACAGGGGTACGAGCAGTACTTC.

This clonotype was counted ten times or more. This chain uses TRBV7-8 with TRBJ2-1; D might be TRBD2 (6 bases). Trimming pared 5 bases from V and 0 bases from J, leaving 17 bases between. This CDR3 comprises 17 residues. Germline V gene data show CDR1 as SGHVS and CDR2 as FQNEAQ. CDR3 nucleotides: TGTGCCAGCAGCCCGCGGGTGGACGGGAGCTCCTACAATGAGCAGTTCTTC. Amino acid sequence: CASSPRVDGSSYNEQFF.